The entry that follows covers one T cell receptor beta chain sequence. As yet, its antigen is unknown. The CDR3 contains 15 residues. The sample is drawn from a study of vaccination effects on CD4 cells after COVID-19. Findings of the study overall: Clones that were induced by infection or by vaccine showed marked contraction late after vaccination. Cross-reactivity toward common cold coronaviruses was confined to only 1 of 255 vaccine-induced clones in healthy vaccinees.

Sequencing was performed with immunoSEQ multiplex PCR; in TCRdb, only in-frame clones are kept and a portion is missing. The data contain 20,000 to 30,000 clones, 60% to 80% of them singletons. Sequencing in the ViraFEST assay came after antigen-specific CD4+ T cells had been expanded with viral peptide pools, which were used to stimulate PBMC. Scientists isolated CD4+ T cells after an approximately 10-day culture period ended. Each participant received a vaccine that was either BNT162b2 or mRNA-1273, given as two doses. Previously uninfected by SARS-CoV-2, the vaccine recipients also showed negative nucleocapsid antibodies. On day 3 and again on day 7, half the medium was replaced with IL-2 medium.

The origin of this receptor is a human donor who received a COVID-19 vaccine. The chain carries TRBV21-1 and TRBJ1-6; the table's D gene call, TRBD1, was not cross checked with the DNA. TRBV21-1 is tagged as a pseudogene. The sample here was CD4+ T cells from PBMCs cultured with SARS-CoV-2 spike peptides, taken after COVID-19 vaccination. The CDR3 sequence is CASSIRPGQESPLHF. CDR3 nucleotides: TGTGCCAGCAGCATTCGCCCGGGACAGGAATCACCCCTCCACTTT.